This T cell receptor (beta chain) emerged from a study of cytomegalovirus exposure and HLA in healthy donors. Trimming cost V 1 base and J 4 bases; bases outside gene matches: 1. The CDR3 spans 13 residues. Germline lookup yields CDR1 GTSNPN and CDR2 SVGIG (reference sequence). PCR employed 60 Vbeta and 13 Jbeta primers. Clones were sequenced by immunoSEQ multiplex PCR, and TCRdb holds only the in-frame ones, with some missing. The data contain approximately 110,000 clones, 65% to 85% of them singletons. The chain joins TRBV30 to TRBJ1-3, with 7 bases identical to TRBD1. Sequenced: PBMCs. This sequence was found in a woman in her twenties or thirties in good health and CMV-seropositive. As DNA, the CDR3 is TGTGCCTGGAGTGGACAGGGAGGAAACACCATATATTTT. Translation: CAWSGQGGNTIYF.